In this sample, the clone carrying this TCR beta chain turned up a few times. Its antigen remains unidentified. These data come from a study of T-cell reconstitution after alpha-beta-depleted transplantation in children. Study outcomes and limitations: There were some patients whose high TCRbeta diversity at day 60 came from surviving recipient T cells and thymic progenitors. Alpha-beta T cells present about two months after transplant were reported to originate from several hundred expanded graft clones. Once a year had passed after transplant, T-cell counts and diversity came mostly from newly produced T cells.

This CDR3 has 16 residues. CDR1 SQVTM and CDR2 ANQGSEA come from the germline V gene. Trimming cost V 7 bases and J 1 base; bases outside gene matches: 10. During its preparation, the TCRbeta library received unique molecular identifiers. TCRdb re-called the PCR reads with MiXCR, one entry per CDR3 protein. The profile shows a few hundred thousand distinct CDR3 sequences, 25% to 30% of them singletons. This TCR came from a boy younger than two with Wiskott-Aldrich syndrome, due to receive a stem cell transplant. This rearrangement joins TRBV29-1 to TRBJ2-7; 13 bases agree with TRBD2. Source: PBMCs, taken before TCRalphabeta/CD19-depleted stem cell transplant. Here the CDR3 DNA reads TGCAGCGCCGCCGGACTAGCGGGAGACAATTCCTACGAGCAGTACTTC. The encoded protein is CSAAGLAGDNSYEQYF.